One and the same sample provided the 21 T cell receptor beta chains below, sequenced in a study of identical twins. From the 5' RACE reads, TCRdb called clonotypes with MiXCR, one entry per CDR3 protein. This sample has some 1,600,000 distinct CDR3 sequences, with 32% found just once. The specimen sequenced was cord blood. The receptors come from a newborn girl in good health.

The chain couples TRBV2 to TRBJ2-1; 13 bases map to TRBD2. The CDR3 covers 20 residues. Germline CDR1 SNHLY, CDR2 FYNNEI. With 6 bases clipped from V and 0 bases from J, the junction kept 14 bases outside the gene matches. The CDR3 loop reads CASRRGLAGTLRYSYNEQFF. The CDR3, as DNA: TGTGCCAGCAGGCGGGGACTAGCGGGGACCCTTAGATACTCCTACAATGAGCAGTTCTTC.

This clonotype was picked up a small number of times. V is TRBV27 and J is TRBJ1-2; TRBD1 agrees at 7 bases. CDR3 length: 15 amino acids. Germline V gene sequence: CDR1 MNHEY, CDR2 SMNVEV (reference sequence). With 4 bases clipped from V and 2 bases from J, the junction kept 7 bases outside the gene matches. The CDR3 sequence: CASSSPSTGNYGYTF. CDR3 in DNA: TGTGCCAGCAGTTCCCCCTCGACAGGGAACTATGGCTACACCTTC.

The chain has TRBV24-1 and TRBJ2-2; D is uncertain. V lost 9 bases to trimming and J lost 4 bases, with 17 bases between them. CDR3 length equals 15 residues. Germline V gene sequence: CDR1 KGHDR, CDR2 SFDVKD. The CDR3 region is CATPVDLDFTGELFF. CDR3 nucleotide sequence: TGTGCCACCCCGGTGGACCTAGACTTCACCGGGGAGCTGTTTTTT.

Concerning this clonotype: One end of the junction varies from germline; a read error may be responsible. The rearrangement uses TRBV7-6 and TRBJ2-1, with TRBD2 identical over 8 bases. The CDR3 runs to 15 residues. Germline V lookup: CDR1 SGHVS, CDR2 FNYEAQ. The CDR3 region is CASSFYGGVVDEQSF. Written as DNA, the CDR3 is TGTGCCAGCAGCTTTTACGGGGGGGTAGTAGATGAGCAGTCCTTC.

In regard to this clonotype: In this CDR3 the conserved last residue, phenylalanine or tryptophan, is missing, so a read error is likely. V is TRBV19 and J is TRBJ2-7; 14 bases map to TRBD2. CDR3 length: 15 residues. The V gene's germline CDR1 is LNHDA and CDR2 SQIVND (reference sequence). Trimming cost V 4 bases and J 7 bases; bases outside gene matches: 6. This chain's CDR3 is CASSTRTSGRREQYL. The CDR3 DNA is TGTGCCAGTAGTACCCGGACTAGCGGGAGGAGAGAGCAGTACCTC.

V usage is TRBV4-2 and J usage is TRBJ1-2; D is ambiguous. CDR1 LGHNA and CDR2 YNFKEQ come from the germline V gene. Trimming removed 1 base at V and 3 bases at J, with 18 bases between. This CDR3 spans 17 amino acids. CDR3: CASSQARAGALDYGYTF. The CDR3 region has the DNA TGTGCCAGCAGCCAAGCTCGGGCAGGTGCTTTGGACTATGGCTACACCTTC.

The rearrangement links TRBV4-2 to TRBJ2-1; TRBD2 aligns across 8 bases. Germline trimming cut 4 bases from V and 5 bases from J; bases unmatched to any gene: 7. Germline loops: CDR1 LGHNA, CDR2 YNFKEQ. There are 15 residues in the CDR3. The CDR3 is CASSRSGTRNNEQFF. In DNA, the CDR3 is TGTGCCAGCAGCCGCTCCGGGACTAGGAACAATGAGCAGTTCTTC.

Here the CDR3 DNA reads TGTGCCAGCAGCAAGGGGAGCGACAGCTATGGCTACACCTTC. Its protein is CASSKGSDSYGYTF. The chain is built from TRBV7-2 and TRBJ1-2; D possibly corresponds to TRBD1 (5 bases). Germline V CDR1 and CDR2: SGHTA, FQGNSA. The ends were cut back, 5 bases at V and 4 bases at J, with 14 bases in the middle. The CDR3 covers 14 residues.

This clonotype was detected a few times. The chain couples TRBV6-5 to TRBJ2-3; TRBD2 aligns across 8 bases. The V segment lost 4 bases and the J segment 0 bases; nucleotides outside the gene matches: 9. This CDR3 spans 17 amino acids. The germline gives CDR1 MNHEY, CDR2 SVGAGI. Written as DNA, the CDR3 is TGTGCCAGCAGTTTGGGGGGCGGGAGGTCTAGCACAGATACGCAGTATTTT. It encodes CASSLGGGRSSTDTQYF.

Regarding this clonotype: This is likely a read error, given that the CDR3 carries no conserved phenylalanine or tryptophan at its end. CDR3 region: CASSYGGRQETQYL. The CDR3 DNA reads TGTGCCAGCAGTTATGGGGGACGCCAAGAGACCCAGTACTTG. J is TRBJ2-5 and V is TRBV6-6; either TRBD1 or TRBD2 may supply D (5 bases each). The CDR3 runs 14 residues. From germline, CDR1 is MNHNY and CDR2 SVGAGI (reference sequence). V gave up 3 bases and J gave up 1 base, with 9 bases separating them.

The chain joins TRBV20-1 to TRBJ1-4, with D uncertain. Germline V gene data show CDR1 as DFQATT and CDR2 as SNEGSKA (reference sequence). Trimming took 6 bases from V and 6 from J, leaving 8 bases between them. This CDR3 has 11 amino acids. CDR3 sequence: CSAGFDEKLFF. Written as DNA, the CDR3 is TGCAGTGCGGGCTTCGATGAAAAACTGTTTTTT.

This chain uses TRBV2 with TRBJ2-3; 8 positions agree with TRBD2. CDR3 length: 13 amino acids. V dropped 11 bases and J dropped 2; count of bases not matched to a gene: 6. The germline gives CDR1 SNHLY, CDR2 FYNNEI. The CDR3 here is CAAHGGVTDTQYF. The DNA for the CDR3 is TGTGCCGCACACGGGGGGGTCACAGATACGCAGTATTTT.

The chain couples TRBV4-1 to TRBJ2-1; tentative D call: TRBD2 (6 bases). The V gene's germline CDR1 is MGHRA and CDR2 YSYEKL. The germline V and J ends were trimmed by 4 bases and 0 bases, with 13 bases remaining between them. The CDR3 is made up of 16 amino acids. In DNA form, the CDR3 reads TGCGCCAGCAGCCTTTTAGCGGTTAGCTCCTACAATGAGCAGTTCTTC. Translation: CASSLLAVSSYNEQFF.

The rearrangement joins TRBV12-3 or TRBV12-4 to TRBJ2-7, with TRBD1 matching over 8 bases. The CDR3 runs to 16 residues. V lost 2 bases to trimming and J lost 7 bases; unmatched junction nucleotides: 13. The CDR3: CASSLSLTQGAGEQYF. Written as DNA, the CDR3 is TGTGCCAGCAGTTTAAGCCTCACCCAGGGGGCGGGGGAGCAGTACTTC.

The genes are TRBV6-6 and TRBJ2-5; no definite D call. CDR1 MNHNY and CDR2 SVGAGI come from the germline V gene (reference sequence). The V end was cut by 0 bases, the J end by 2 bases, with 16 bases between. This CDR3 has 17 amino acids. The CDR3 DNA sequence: TGTGCCAGCAGTTACTCGAAGGTGGTAGCACTTCAAGAGACCCAGTACTTC. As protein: CASSYSKVVALQETQYF.

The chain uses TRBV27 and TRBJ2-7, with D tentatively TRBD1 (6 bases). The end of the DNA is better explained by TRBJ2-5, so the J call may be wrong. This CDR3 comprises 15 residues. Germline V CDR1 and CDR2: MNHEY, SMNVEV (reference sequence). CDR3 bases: TGTGCCAGCAGTTTATGGTCCAGGGGAGAGGAGACCCAGTACTTC. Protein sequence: CASSLWSRGEETQYF.

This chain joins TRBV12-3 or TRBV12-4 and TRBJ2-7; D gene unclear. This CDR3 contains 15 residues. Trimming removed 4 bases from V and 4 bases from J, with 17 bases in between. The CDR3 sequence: CASSSGPPLYYEQYF. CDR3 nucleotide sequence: TGTGCCAGCAGTTCAGGACCCCCACTCTATTACGAGCAGTACTTC.

CDR3 in DNA: TGCAGTGCTCGCAGGGAGGCTAACTATGGCTACACCTTC. Translated: CSARREANYGYTF. The chain links TRBV20-1 to TRBJ1-2; perhaps TRBD1 as D (5 bases). The V and J ends lost 5 bases and 0 bases respectively, with 10 bases between them. The CDR3 covers 13 residues. The germline gives CDR1 DFQATT, CDR2 SNEGSKA (reference sequence).

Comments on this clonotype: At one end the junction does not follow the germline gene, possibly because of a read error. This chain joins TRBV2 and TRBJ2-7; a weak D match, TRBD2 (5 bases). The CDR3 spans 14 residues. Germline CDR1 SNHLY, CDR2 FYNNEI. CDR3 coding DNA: TGTGCCAGCAGGGACTCATCATTCTACAATGAGCTGTACTTC. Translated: CASRDSSFYNELYF.

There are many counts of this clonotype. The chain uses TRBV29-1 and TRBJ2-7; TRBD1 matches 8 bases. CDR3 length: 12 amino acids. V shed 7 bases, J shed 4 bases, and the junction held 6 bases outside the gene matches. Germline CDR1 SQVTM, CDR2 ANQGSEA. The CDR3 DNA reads TGCAGCGGCCGGACAGGGCCTTACGAGCAGTACTTC. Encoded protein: CSGRTGPYEQYF.

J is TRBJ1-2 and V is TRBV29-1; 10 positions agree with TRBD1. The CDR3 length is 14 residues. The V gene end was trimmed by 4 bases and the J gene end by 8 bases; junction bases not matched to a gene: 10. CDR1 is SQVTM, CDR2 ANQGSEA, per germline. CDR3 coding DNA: TGCAGCGTTGGGATCGGGACAGGGGCTGGGGGCTACACCTTC. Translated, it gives CSVGIGTGAGGYTF.